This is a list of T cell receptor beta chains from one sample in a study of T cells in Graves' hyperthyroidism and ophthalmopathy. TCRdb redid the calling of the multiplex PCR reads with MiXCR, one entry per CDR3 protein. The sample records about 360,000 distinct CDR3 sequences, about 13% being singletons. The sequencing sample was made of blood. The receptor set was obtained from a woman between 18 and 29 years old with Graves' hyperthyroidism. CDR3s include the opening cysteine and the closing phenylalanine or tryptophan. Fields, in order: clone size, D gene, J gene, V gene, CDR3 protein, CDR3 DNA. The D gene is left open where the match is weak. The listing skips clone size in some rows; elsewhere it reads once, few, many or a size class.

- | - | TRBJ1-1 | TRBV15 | CATTDGTLGTEAFF | TGTGCCACCACCGACGGGACCCTCGGCACTGAAGCTTTCTTT
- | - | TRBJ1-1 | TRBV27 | CASSSFAGANTEAFF | TGTGCCAGCAGTTCATTTGCGGGGGCGAACACTGAAGCTTTCTTT
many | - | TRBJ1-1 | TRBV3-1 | CASSQEDLGNTEAFF | TGTGCCAGCAGCCAAGAGGACCTGGGGAACACTGAAGCTTTCTTT
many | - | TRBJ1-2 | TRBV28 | CACSPELGYYGYTF | TGTGCCTGCTCTCCGGAGCTGGGGTACTATGGCTACACCTTC
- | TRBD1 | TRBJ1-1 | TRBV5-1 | CASSSGWTGGPNTEAFF | TGCGCCAGCAGCTCTGGATGGACAGGGGGTCCGAACACTGAAGCTTTCTTT
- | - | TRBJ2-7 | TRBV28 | CASTPGATYEQYF | TGTGCCAGCACCCCCGGGGCAACCTACGAGCAGTACTTC
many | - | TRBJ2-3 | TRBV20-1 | CSARDLRAGDTQYF | TGCAGTGCTAGAGATCTAAGGGCGGGAGATACGCAGTATTTT
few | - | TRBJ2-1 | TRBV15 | CATSKAVGSSNEQFF | TGTGCCACCAGCAAAGCTGTAGGATCTTCTAATGAGCAGTTCTTC
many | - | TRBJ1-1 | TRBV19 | CASSMIGPNTEAFF | TGTGCCAGTAGTATGATTGGGCCGAACACTGAAGCTTTCTTT
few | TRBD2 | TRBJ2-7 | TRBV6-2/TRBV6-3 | CASSFTSGGFEQYF | TGTGCCAGCAGTTTTACTAGCGGGGGTTTCGAGCAGTACTTC
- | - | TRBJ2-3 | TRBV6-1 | CASSPKYTQYF | TGTGCCAGCAGTCCAAAATATACGCAGTATTTT
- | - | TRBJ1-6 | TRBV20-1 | CSAATSGVTYNSPLHF | TGCAGTGCGGCCACGTCAGGGGTAACCTATAATTCACCCCTCCACTTT
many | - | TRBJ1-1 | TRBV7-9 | CASSPGGQNTEAFF | TGTGCCAGCAGCCCCGGGGGGCAGAACACTGAAGCTTTCTTT
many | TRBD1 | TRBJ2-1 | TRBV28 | CATYSTGGQFF | TGTGCCACCTATTCAACAGGGGGGCAGTTCTTC
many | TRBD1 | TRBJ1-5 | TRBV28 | CASVLGQGAGQPQHF | TGTGCCAGCGTCCTGGGACAGGGTGCTGGTCAGCCCCAGCATTTT
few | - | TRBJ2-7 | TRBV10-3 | CAISRSGLYEQYF | TGTGCCATCAGTCGGAGCGGACTCTACGAGCAGTACTTC
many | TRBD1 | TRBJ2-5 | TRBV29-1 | CSVVEDRIQETQYF | TGCAGCGTTGTTGAGGACAGGATTCAAGAGACCCAGTACTTC
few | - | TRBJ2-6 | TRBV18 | CASSPVTGANVLTF | TGTGCCAGCTCACCGGTAACTGGGGCCAACGTCCTGACTTTC
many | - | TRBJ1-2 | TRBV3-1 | CASSQEGSNYGYTF | TGTGCCAGCAGCCAAGAGGGCAGCAACTATGGCTACACCTTC
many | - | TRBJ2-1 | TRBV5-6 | CASRRSSYNEQFF | TGTGCCAGCAGGAGAAGCTCCTACAATGAGCAGTTCTTC
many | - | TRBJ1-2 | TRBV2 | CASKKGTGGGYTF | TGTGCCAGCAAAAAAGGGACCGGCGGGGGCTACACCTTC
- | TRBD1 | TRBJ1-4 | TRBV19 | CATRKPGQGEKLFF | TGTGCCACCCGAAAGCCTGGACAGGGAGAAAAACTGTTTTTT
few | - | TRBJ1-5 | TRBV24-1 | CATSDAAVQGDQPQHF | TGTGCCACCAGTGATGCGGCCGTCCAGGGTGATCAGCCCCAGCATTTT
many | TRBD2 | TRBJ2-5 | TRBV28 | CASSPSSGRFQETQYF | TGTGCCAGCAGTCCTTCTAGCGGGAGGTTTCAAGAGACCCAGTACTTC
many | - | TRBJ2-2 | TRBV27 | CASSFSTGELFF | TGTGCCAGCAGCTTCAGTACCGGGGAGCTGTTTTTT
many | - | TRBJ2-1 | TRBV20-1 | CSAITGITYNEQFF | TGCAGTGCTATTACGGGGATTACCTACAATGAGCAGTTCTTC
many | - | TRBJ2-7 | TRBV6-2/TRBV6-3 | CASNVGYEQYF | TGTGCCAGCAACGTAGGCTACGAGCAGTACTTC
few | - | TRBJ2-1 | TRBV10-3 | CAISEGGKQFF | TGTGCCATCAGTGAGGGGGGGAAGCAGTTCTTC
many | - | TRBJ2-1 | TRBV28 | CASGDGYNEQFF | TGTGCCAGCGGGGACGGGTACAATGAGCAGTTCTTC
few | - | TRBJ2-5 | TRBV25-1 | CASSEYGRSQETQYF | TGTGCCAGCAGTGAATACGGGCGCAGTCAAGAGACCCAGTACTTC
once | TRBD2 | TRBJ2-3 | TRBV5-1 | CASSTGTSGLSDTQYF | TGCGCCAGCAGCACCGGGACTAGCGGGTTGTCAGATACGCAGTATTTT
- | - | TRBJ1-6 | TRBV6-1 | CASRPDVTGRNSPLHF | TGTGCCAGCAGACCCGACGTGACAGGACGAAATTCACCCCTCCACTTT
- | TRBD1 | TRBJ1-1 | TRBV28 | CASILRGGTENTEAFF | TGTGCCAGCATCCTCCGAGGCGGGACAGAGAACACTGAAGCTTTCTTT
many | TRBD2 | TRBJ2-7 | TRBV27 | CASVPLGSGVPGEQYF | TGTGCCAGCGTGCCATTGGGGAGCGGGGTTCCCGGCGAGCAGTACTTC
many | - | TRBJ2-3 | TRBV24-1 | CATSDLGRGVTDTQYF | TGTGCCACCAGTGATTTAGGGCGGGGAGTCACAGATACGCAGTATTTT
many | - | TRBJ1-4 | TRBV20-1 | CSARETNEKLFF | TGCAGTGCTCGTGAAACTAATGAAAAACTGTTTTTT
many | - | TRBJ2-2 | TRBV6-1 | CASSPGSTGNTGELFF | TGTGCCAGCAGTCCCGGATCCACGGGTAACACCGGGGAGCTGTTTTTT
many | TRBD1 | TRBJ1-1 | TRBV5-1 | CASSLGDRWTNTEAFF | TGCGCCAGCAGCTTGGGGGACAGGTGGACGAACACTGAAGCTTTCTTT
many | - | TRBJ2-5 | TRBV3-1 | CASSYPGRGETQYF | TGTGCCAGCAGCTACCCAGGGAGGGGGGAGACCCAGTACTTC
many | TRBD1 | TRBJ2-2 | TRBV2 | CASSGLDRGGAGELFF | TGTGCCAGCAGTGGGCTGGACAGGGGAGGCGCCGGGGAGCTGTTTTTT